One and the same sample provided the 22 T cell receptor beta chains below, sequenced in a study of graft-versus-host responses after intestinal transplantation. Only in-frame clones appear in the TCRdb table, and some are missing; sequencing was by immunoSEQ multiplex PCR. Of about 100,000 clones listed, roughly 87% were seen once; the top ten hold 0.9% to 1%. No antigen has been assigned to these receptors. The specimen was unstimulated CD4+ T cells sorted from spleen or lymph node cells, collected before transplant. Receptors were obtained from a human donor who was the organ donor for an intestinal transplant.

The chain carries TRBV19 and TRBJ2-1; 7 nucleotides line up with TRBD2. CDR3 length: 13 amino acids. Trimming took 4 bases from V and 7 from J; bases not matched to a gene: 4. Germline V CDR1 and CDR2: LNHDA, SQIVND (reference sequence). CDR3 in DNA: TGTGCCAGTAGTAGAGTAGCGGGTAATGAGCAGTTCTTC. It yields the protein CASSRVAGNEQFF.

In DNA, the CDR3 is TGTGCCAGCAGTCCCCCTCCGGGTGAGTGGCGAGGCTACACCTTC. It codes for CASSPPPGEWRGYTF. The chain has TRBV28 and TRBJ1-2; D not resolved. Germline CDR1 MDHEN, CDR2 SYDVKM. This CDR3 comprises 15 residues. The ends were cut back, 5 bases at V and 8 bases at J, with 21 bases in the middle.

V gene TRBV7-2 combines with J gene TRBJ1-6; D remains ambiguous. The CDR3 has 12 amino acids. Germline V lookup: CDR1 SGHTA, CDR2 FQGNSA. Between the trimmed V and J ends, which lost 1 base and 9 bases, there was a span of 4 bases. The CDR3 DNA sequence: TGTGCCAGCAGCTTAGGAGGTTCACCCCTCCACTTT. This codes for CASSLGGSPLHF. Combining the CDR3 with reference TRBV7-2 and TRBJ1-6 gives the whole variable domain GAGVSQSPSNKVTEKGKDVELRCDPISGHTALYWYRQSLGQGLEFLIYFQGNSAPDKSGLPSDRFSAERTGGSVSTLTIQRTQQEDSAVYLCASSLGGSPLHFGNGTRLTVT.

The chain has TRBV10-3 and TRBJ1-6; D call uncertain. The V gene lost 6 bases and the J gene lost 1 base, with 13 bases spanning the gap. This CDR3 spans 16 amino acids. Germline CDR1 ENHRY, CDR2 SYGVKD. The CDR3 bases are TGTGCCATCAGGGACGGTGGGCAATCCTATAATTCACCCCTCCACTTT. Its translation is CAIRDGGQSYNSPLHF.

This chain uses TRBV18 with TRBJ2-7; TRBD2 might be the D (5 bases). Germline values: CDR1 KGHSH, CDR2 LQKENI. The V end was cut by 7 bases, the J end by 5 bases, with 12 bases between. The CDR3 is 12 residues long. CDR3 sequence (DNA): TGTGCCAGCTTCAAGGAGCGGCACGAGCAGTACTTC. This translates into CASFKERHEQYF.

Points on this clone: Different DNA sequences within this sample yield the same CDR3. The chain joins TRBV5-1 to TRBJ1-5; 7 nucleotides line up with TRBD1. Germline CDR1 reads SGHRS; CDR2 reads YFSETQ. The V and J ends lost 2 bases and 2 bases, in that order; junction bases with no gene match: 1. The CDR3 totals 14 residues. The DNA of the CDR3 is TGCGCCAGCAGCTTAACAGGGGGCAATCAGCCCCAGCATTTT. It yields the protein CASSLTGGNQPQHF.

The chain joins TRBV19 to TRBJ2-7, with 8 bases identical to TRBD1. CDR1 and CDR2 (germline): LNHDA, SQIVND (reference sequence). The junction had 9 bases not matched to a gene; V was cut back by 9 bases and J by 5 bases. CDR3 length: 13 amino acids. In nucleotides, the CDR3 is TGTGCCAGCGGACAGCAGGGGGCCCACGAGCAGTACTTC. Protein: CASGQQGAHEQYF.

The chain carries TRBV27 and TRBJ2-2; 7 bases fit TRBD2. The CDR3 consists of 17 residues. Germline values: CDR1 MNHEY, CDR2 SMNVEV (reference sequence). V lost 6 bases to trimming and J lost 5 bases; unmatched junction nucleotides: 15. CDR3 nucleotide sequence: TGTGCCAGCAGGGAGTTTGTATCTTGGGGGGGGACCGGGGAGCTGTTTTTT. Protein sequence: CASREFVSWGGTGELFF.

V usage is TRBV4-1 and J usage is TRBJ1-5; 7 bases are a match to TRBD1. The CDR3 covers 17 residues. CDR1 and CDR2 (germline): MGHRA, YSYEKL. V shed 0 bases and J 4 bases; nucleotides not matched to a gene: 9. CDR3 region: CASSQDRSRGFNQPQHF. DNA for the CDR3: TGCGCCAGCAGCCAAGATCGTAGCAGGGGGTTTAATCAGCCCCAGCATTTT.

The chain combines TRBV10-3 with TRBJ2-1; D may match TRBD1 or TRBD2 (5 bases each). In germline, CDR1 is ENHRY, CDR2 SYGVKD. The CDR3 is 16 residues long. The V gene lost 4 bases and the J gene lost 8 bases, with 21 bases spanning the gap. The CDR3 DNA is TGTGCCATCAGTGCGTTTGGGCAGGGAGTGGTGGATGAGCAGTTCTTC. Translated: CAISAFGQGVVDEQFF.

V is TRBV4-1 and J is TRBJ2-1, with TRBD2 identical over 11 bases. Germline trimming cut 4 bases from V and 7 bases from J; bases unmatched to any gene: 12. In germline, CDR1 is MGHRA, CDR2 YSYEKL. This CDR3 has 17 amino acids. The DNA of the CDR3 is TGCGCCAGCAGCCCAGAACCTAGCGGGGGGATATGGAATGAGCAGTTCTTC. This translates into CASSPEPSGGIWNEQFF.

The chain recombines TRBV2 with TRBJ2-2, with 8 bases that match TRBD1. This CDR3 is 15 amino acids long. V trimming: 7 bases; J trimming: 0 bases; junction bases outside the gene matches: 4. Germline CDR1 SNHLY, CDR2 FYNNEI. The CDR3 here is CASIAQGANTGELFF. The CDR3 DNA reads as TGTGCCAGCATAGCACAGGGGGCGAACACCGGGGAGCTGTTTTTT.

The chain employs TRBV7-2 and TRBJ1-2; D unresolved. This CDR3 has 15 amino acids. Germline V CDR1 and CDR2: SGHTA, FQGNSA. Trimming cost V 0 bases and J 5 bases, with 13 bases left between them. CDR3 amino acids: CASSLAVPGPYGYTF. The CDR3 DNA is TGTGCCAGCAGCTTAGCTGTACCGGGCCCTTATGGCTACACCTTC.

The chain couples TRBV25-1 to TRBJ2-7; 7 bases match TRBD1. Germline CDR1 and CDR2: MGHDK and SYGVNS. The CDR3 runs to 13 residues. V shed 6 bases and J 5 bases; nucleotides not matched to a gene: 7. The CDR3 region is CASRITGVHEQYF. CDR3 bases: TGTGCCAGCAGGATTACAGGGGTTCACGAGCAGTACTTC.

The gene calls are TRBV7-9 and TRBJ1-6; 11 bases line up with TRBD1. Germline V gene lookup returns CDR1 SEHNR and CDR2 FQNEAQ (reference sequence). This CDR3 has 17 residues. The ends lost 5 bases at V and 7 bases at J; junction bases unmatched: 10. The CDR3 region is CASSPLAWDRGNSPLHF. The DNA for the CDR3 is TGTGCCAGCAGCCCTCTAGCCTGGGACAGGGGGAATTCACCCCTCCACTTT.

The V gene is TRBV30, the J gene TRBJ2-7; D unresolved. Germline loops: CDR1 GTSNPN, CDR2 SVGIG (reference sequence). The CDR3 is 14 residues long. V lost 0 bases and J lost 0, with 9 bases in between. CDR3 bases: TGTGCCTGGAGTGTAACGGGTACCTCCTACGAGCAGTACTTC. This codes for CAWSVTGTSYEQYF.

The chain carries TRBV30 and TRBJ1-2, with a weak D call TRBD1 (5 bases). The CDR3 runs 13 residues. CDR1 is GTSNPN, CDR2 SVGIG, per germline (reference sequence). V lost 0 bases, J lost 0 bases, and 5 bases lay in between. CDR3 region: CAWSVGANYGYTF. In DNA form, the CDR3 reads TGTGCCTGGAGTGTAGGGGCTAACTATGGCTACACCTTC.

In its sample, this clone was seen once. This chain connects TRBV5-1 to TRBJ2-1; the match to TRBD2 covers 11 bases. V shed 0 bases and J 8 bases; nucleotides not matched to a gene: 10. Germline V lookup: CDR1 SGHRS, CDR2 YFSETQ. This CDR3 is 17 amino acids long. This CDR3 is CASSLEIAGGPLHEQFF. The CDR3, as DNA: TGCGCCAGCAGCTTGGAAATAGCGGGGGGGCCCTTACATGAGCAGTTCTTC.

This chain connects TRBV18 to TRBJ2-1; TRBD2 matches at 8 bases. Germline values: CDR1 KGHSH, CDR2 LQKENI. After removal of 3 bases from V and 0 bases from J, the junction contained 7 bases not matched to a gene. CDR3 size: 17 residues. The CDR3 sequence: CASSPVGGGSSYNEQFF. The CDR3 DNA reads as TGTGCCAGCTCACCTGTCGGCGGGGGGAGCTCCTACAATGAGCAGTTCTTC. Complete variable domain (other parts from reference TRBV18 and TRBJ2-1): NAGVMQNPRHLVRRRGQEARLRCSPMKGHSHVYWYRQLPEEGLKFMVYLQKENIIDESGMPKERFSAEFPKEGPSILRIQQVVRGDSAAYFCASSPVGGGSSYNEQFFGPGTRLTVL.

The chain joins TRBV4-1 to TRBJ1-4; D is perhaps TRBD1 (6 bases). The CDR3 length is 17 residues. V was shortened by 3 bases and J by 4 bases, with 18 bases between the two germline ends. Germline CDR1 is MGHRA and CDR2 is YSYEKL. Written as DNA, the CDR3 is TGCGCCAGCAGCCATAGCCCCGGGGGGCGTATTAATGAAAAACTGTTTTTT. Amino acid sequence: CASSHSPGGRINEKLFF.

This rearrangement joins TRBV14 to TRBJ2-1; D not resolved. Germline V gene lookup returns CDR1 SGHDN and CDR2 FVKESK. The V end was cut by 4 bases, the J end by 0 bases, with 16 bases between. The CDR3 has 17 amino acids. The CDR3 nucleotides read TGTGCCAGCAGCCTACTCGGCAGGTCGGCCTCCTACAATGAGCAGTTCTTC. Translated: CASSLLGRSASYNEQFF.

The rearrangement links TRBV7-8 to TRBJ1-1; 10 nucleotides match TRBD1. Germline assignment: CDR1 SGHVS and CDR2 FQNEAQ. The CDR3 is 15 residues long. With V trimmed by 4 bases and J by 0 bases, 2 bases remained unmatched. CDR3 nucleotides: TGTGCCAGCAGCTGGGACAGGGGATTGAACACTGAAGCTTTCTTT. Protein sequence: CASSWDRGLNTEAFF. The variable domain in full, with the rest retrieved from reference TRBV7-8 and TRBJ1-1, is GAGVSQSPRYKVAKRGQDVALRCDPISGHVSLFWYQQALGQGPEFLTYFQNEAQLDKSGLPSDRFFAERPEGSVSTLKIQRTQQEDSAVYLCASSWDRGLNTEAFFGQGTRLTVV.